A selection of T cell receptor beta chains follows, all from one sample in a study of shared T cell receptors in the human thymus. Profiled with immunoSEQ multiplex PCR; TCRdb holds only in-frame clones, not every one. This sample has approximately 580,000 clones; about 80% occur once, and the top ten carry less than 0.015%. The sample was also linked to a second study, of human thymus T cells.

The sample consisted of thymocytes. The receptors originated from a boy under three years old with a congenital heart defect. Both conserved end residues are part of each CDR3. The order of the fields is D gene, clone size, V gene, J gene, CDR3 protein, CDR3 DNA. D genes are given only for firm matches. Clone size appears in some rows only: once, few, many, or a class for an expanded clone.

TRBD2	NA	TRBV19	TRBJ2-5	CASSMASGKRETQYF	TGTGCCAGTAGTATGGCTAGCGGGAAAAGAGAGACCCAGTACTTC
TRBD2	NA	TRBV27	TRBJ2-3	CASSLRTSGRMTDTQYF	TGTGCCAGCAGTCTACGGACTAGCGGGAGGATGACAGATACGCAGTATTTT
TRBD1	NA	TRBV14	TRBJ2-7	CASSPRDRVAYEQYF	TGTGCCAGCAGCCCCCGGGACAGGGTTGCCTACGAGCAGTACTTC
NA	once	TRBV11-2	TRBJ2-4	CASRTLAKNIQYF	TGTGCCAGCAGGACACTAGCCAAAAACATTCAGTACTTC
NA	NA	TRBV6-5	TRBJ1-2	CASSYSPGSEGYTF	TGTGCCAGCAGTTACTCTCCGGGATCGGAAGGCTACACCTTC
TRBD1	NA	TRBV4-2	TRBJ1-2	CASSLGGLGKGYTF	TGTGCCAGCAGCCTAGGGGGCCTAGGGAAGGGCTACACCTTC
TRBD1	few	TRBV2	TRBJ2-7	CASSLDRGHEQYF	TGTGCCAGCAGCCTAGACAGGGGGCACGAGCAGTACTTC
TRBD1	NA	TRBV7-9	TRBJ1-1	CASSDQPPSTGDDTEAFF	TGTGCCAGCAGCGACCAGCCTCCGTCGACAGGGGACGACACTGAAGCTTTCTTT
NA	NA	TRBV6-5	TRBJ1-5	CASSPQGGGDQPQHF	TGTGCCAGCAGCCCCCAAGGGGGTGGGGATCAGCCCCAGCATTTT
NA	NA	TRBV27	TRBJ1-4	CASSHRNTVKNEKLFF	TGTGCCAGCAGTCACCGAAACACCGTGAAAAATGAAAAACTGTTTTTT
TRBD1	NA	TRBV27	TRBJ2-3	CAVPGGGGTDTQYF	TGTGCAGTTCCAGGGGGTGGGGGCACAGATACGCAGTATTTT
NA	NA	TRBV15	TRBJ2-7	CATSRVLATGRFYEQYF	TGTGCCACCAGCAGAGTATTGGCGACAGGGAGGTTCTACGAGCAGTACTTC
TRBD1	few	TRBV30	TRBJ2-1	CAWWAARAGGNEQFF	TGTGCCTGGTGGGCCGCGAGGGCAGGGGGTAATGAGCAGTTCTTC
TRBD1	NA	TRBV5-1	TRBJ2-1	CASSLDRGDNEQFF	TGCGCCAGCAGCTTGGACAGGGGAGACAATGAGCAGTTCTTC
NA	NA	TRBV25-1	TRBJ2-7	CASSTLGQEFYYEQYF	TGTGCCAGCAGTACCCTGGGGCAGGAGTTCTACTACGAGCAGTACTTC
NA	NA	TRBV6-5	TRBJ1-4	CASSYRQGEEKLFF	TGTGCCAGCAGTTATCGGCAGGGTGAGGAAAAACTGTTTTTT
NA	NA	TRBV4-2	TRBJ1-1	CASSPSRGEKNTEAFF	TGTGCCAGCAGCCCTTCTCGCGGGGAGAAGAACACTGAAGCTTTCTTT
NA	once	TRBV7-8	TRBJ2-7	CASTAGRLVYEQYF	TGTGCCAGCACTGCAGGGCGACTAGTCTATGAGCAGTACTTC
TRBD2	once	TRBV19	TRBJ2-2	CAAKGPLAGVGTGELFF	TGTGCCGCAAAGGGCCCACTAGCGGGAGTCGGTACCGGGGAGCTGTTTTTT
TRBD1	NA	TRBV29-1	TRBJ1-4	CSVEDPGQGPTNEKLFF	TGCAGCGTTGAAGATCCGGGACAGGGTCCAACTAATGAAAAACTGTTTTTT
TRBD2	NA	TRBV27	TRBJ2-1	CASKREGDEQFF	TGTGCCAGCAAACGGGAGGGCGATGAGCAGTTCTTC
NA	NA	TRBV5-6	TRBJ2-7	CASSWTGGNYEQYF	TGTGCCAGCAGTTGGACAGGCGGGAACTACGAGCAGTACTTC
TRBD1	few	TRBV5-1	TRBJ1-4	CASSKGRGTGNEKLFF	TGCGCCAGCAGCAAAGGCCGGGGGACAGGGAATGAAAAACTGTTTTTT
NA	NA	TRBV7-9	TRBJ2-5	CASSPKGRVGRETQYF	TGTGCCAGCAGCCCCAAAGGGCGGGTGGGTAGAGAGACCCAGTACTTC
TRBD1	NA	TRBV18	TRBJ2-5	CASSPPRDREETQYF	TGTGCCAGCTCACCACCGAGGGACAGGGAAGAGACCCAGTACTTC
TRBD2	NA	TRBV4-1	TRBJ2-2	CASSQPGGRGTGELFF	TGCGCCAGCAGCCAGCCGGGAGGGCGAGGCACCGGGGAGCTGTTTTTT
NA	NA	TRBV6-1	TRBJ1-2	CASSEEVGGGYTF	TGTGCCAGCAGTGAGGAAGTAGGGGGAGGCTACACCTTC
TRBD1	NA	TRBV9	TRBJ2-5	CASSVSSRDSQETQYF	TGTGCCAGCAGCGTTAGTTCCCGGGACAGTCAAGAGACCCAGTACTTC
NA	NA	TRBV28	TRBJ1-5	CASSPRLARNQPQHF	TGTGCCAGCAGTCCCCGACTCGCCCGCAATCAGCCCCAGCATTTT
TRBD2	NA	TRBV14	TRBJ2-7	CASSPIRGSSGRSSYEQYF	TGTGCCAGCAGCCCAATAAGAGGATCTAGCGGGAGGTCTTCCTACGAGCAGTACTTC
TRBD1	NA	TRBV30	TRBJ2-7	CAWRDRATYEQYF	TGTGCCTGGAGGGACAGGGCGACCTACGAGCAGTACTTC
TRBD2	once	TRBV5-1	TRBJ2-7	CASSLAPGLAGGPWTYEQYF	TGCGCCAGCAGCTTGGCTCCGGGACTAGCGGGAGGGCCATGGACCTACGAGCAGTACTTC